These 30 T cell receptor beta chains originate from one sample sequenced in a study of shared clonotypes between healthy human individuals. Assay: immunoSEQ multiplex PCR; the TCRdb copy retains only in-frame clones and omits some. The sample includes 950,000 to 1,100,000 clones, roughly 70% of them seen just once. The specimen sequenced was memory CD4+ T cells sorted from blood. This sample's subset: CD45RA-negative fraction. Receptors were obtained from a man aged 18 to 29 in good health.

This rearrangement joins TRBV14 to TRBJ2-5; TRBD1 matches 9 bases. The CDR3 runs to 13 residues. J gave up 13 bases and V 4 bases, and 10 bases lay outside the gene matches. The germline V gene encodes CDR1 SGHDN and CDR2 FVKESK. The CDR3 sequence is CASSPAGTGRAYF. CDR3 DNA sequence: TGTGCCAGCAGCCCCGCCGGGACAGGGAGGGCGTACTTC. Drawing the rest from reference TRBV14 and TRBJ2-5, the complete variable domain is EAGVTQFPSHSVIEKGQTVTLRCDPISGHDNLYWYRRVMGKEIKFLLHFVKESKQDESGMPNNRFLAERTGGTYSTLKVQPAELEDSGVYFCASSPAGTGRAYFGPGTRLLVL.

CDR3 nucleotide sequence: TGTGCCAGCACCTTAGGGGGTGTATGGGCGGAGACCCAGTACTTC. Translating it yields CASTLGGVWAETQYF. The chain combines TRBV9 with TRBJ2-5; possible D gene TRBD1, 6 bases. V dropped 6 bases and J dropped 5 bases, with 20 bases sitting between them. The CDR3 has 15 residues. Germline lookup yields CDR1 SGDLS and CDR2 YYNGEE.

The CDR3 DNA reads as TGTGCCTGCCAGGGACAGTTTAATGAAAAACTGTTTTTT. It encodes CACQGQFNEKLFF. V gene TRBV30 combines with J gene TRBJ1-4; 7 nucleotides match TRBD1. Germline V gene data show CDR1 as GTSNPN and CDR2 as SVGIG (reference sequence). The CDR3 has 13 amino acids. Trimming at V came to 6 bases and at J to 4 bases, leaving 5 bases not matched to a gene.

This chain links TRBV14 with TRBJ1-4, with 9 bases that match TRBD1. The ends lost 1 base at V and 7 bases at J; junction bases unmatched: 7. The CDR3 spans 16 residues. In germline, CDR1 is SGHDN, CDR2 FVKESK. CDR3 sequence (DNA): TGTGCCAGCAGCCAAGTACAAAGGACAGGGGCTGAAAAACTGTTTTTT. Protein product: CASSQVQRTGAEKLFF. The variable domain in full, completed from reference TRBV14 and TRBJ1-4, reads EAGVTQFPSHSVIEKGQTVTLRCDPISGHDNLYWYRRVMGKEIKFLLHFVKESKQDESGMPNNRFLAERTGGTYSTLKVQPAELEDSGVYFCASSQVQRTGAEKLFFGSGTQLSVL.

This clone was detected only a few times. DNA for the CDR3: TGCGCCAGCAGCCAAGTCCAGGGAAGGTCGGCCAAAAACATTCAGTACTTC. Translating it yields CASSQVQGRSAKNIQYF. The chain has TRBV4-1 and TRBJ2-4; D possibly corresponds to TRBD1 (5 bases). The CDR3 runs to 17 residues. CDR1 and CDR2 (germline): MGHRA, YSYEKL. The V and J ends lost 1 base and 1 base respectively, with 14 bases between them.

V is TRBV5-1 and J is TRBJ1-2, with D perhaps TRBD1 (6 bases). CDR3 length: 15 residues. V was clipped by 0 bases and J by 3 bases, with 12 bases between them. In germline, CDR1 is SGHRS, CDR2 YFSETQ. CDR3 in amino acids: CASSLGSGVDYGYTF. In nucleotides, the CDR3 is TGCGCCAGCAGCTTGGGGTCAGGGGTAGACTATGGCTACACCTTC.

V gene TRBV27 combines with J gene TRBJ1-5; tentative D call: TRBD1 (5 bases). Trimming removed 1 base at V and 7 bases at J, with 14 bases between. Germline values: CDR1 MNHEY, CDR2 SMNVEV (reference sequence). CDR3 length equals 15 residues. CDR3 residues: CASSLYKTEGQPQHF. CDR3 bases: TGTGCCAGCAGTTTATATAAGACGGAGGGGCAGCCCCAGCATTTT.

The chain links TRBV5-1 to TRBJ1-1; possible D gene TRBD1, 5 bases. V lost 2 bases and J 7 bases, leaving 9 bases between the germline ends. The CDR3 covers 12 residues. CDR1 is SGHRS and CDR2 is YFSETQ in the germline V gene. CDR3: CASSFDSYEAFF. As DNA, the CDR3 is TGCGCCAGCAGCTTCGACAGTTATGAAGCTTTCTTT.

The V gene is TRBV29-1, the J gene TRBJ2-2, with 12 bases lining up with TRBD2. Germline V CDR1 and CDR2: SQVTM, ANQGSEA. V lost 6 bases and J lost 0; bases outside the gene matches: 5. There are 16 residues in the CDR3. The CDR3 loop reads CSVAGLAGSNTGELFF. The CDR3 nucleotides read TGCAGCGTAGCGGGACTAGCGGGCTCGAACACCGGGGAGCTGTTTTTT.

The CDR3: CASSLGAIYGYTF. CDR3 nucleotides: TGCGCCAGCAGCTTGGGTGCCATTTATGGCTACACCTTC. V usage is TRBV5-1 and J usage is TRBJ1-2; D call uncertain. The germline V gene encodes CDR1 SGHRS and CDR2 YFSETQ. This CDR3 has 13 residues. Trimming cost V 0 bases and J 5 bases, with 8 bases left between them.

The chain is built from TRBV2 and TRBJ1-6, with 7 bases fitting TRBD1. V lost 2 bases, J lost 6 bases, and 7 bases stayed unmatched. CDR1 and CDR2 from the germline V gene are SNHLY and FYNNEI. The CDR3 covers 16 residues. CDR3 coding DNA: TGTGCCAGCAGTGAAAGACAGGGTCGGATTAATTCACCCCTCCACTTT. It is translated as CASSERQGRINSPLHF.

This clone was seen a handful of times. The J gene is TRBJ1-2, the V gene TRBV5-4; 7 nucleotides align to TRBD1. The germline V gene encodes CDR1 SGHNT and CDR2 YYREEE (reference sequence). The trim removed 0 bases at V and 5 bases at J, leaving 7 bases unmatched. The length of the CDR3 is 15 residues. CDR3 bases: TGTGCCAGCAGCTTGGGGGGGGACAGATCGTATGGCTACACCTTC. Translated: CASSLGGDRSYGYTF.

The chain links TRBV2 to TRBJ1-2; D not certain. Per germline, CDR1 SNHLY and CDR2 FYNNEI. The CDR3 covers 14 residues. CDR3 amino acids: CASQPLVTNYGYTF. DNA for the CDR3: TGTGCTAGCCAGCCGTTAGTAACTAACTATGGCTACACCTTC.

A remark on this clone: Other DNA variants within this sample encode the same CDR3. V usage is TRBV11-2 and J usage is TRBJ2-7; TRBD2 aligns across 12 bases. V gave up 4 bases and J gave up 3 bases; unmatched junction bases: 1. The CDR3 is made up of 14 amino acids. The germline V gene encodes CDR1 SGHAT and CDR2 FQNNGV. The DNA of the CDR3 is TGTGCCAGCAGCTCGACTAGCGGGAGCTACGAGCAGTACTTC. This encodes CASSSTSGSYEQYF. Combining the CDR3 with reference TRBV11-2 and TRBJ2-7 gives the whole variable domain EAGVAQSPRYKIIEKRQSVAFWCNPISGHATLYWYQQILGQGPKLLIQFQNNGVVDDSQLPKDRFSAERLKGVDSTLKIQPAKLEDSAVYLCASSSTSGSYEQYFGPGTRLTVT.

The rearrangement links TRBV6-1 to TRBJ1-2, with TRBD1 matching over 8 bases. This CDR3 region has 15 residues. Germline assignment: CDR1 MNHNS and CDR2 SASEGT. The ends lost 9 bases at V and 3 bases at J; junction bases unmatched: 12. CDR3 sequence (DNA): TGTGCCAGTTTGGCTACTGGACAGGGACACTATGGCTACACCTTC. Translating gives CASLATGQGHYGYTF.

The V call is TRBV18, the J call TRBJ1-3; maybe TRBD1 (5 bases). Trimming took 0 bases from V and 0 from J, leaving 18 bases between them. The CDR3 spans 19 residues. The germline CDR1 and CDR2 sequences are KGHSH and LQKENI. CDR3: CASSPPGGAGGYSGNTIYF. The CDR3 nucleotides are TGTGCCAGCTCACCACCCGGTGGAGCCGGGGGTTACTCTGGAAACACCATATATTTT.

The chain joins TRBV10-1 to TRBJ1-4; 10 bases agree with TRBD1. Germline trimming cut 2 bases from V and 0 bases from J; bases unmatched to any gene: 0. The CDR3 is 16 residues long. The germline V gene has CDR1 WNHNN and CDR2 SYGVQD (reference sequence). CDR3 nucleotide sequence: TGCGCCAGCAGTGAGGGGACAGGGGCAACTAATGAAAAACTGTTTTTT. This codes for CASSEGTGATNEKLFF.

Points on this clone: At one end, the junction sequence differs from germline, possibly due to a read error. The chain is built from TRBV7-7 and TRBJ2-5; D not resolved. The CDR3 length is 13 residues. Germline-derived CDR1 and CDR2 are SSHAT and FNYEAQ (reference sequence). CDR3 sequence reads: CASSLSAMETQYF. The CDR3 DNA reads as TGTGCTAGCAGCTTATCCGCAATGGAGACCCAGTACTTC.

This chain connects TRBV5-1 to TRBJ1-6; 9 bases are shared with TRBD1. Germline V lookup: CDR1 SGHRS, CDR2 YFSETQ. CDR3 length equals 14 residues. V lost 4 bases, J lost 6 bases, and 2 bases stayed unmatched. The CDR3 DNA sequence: TGCGCCAGCAGCGGGACAGGGCCTAATTCACCCCTCCACTTT. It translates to CASSGTGPNSPLHF.

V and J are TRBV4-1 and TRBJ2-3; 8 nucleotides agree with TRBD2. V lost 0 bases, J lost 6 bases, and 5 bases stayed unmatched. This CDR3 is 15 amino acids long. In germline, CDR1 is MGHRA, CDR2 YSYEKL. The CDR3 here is CASSQDSGGLDTQYF. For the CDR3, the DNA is TGCGCCAGCAGCCAAGATTCGGGGGGGCTGGATACGCAGTATTTT.

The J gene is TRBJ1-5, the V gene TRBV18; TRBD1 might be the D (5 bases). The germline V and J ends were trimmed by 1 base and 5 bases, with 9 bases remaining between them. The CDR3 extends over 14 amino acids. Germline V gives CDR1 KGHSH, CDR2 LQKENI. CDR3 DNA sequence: TGTGCCAGCTCACCACAAAGAGGGGATCAGCCCCAGCATTTT. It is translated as CASSPQRGDQPQHF.

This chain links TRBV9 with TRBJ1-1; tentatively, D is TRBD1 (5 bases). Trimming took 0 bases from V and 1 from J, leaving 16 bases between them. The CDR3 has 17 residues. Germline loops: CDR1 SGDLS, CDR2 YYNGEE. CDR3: CASSVGGTLGGNTEAFF. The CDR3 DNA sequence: TGTGCCAGCAGCGTAGGGGGGACGTTGGGTGGGAACACTGAAGCTTTCTTT.

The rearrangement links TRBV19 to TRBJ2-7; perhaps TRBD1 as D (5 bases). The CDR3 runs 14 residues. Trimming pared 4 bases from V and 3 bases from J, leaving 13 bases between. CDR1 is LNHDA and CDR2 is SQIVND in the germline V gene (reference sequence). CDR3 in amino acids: CASSTQTDSYEQYF. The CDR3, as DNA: TGTGCCAGTAGTACACAGACAGATAGCTACGAGCAGTACTTC.

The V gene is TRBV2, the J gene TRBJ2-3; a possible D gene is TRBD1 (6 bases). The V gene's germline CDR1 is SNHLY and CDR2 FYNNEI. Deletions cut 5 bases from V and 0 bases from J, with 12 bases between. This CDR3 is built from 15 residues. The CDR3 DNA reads TGTGCCAGCAGTACTGGGACACCAAGCACAGATACGCAGTATTTT. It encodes CASSTGTPSTDTQYF. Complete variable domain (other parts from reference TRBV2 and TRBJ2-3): EPEVTQTPSHQVTQMGQEVILRCVPISNHLYFYWYRQILGQKVEFLVSFYNNEISEKSEIFDDQFSVERPDGSNFTLKIRSTKLEDSAMYFCASSTGTPSTDTQYFGPGTRLTVL.

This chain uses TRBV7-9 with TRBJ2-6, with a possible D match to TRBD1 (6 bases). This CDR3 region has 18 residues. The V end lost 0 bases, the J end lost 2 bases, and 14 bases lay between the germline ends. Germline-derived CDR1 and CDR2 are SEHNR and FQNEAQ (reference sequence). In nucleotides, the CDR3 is TGTGCCAGCAGCTTAGCCACCAGGGGCAGCGCTGGGGCCAACGTCCTGACTTTC. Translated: CASSLATRGSAGANVLTF. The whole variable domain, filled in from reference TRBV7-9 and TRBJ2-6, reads DTGVSQNPRHKITKRGQNVTFRCDPISEHNRLYWYRQTLGQGPEFLTYFQNEAQLEKSRLLSDRFSAERPKGSFSTLEIQRTEQGDSAMYLCASSLATRGSAGANVLTFGAGSRLTVL.

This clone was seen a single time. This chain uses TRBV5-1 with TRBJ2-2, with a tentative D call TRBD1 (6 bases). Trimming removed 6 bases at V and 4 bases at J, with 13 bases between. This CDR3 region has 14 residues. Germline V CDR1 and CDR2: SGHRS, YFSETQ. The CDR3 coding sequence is TGCGCCAGCAAGGAACAGGGCTTCACCGGGGAGCTGTTTTTT. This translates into CASKEQGFTGELFF.

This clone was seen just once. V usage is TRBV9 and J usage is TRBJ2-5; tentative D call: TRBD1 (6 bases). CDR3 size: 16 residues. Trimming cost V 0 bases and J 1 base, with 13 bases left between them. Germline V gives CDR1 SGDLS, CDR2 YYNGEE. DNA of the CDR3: TGTGCCAGCAGCGTAGCCGCGCAGGGGATCCAAGAGACCCAGTACTTC. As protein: CASSVAAQGIQETQYF. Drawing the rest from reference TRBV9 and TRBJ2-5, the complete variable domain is DSGVTQTPKHLITATGQRVTLRCSPRSGDLSVYWYQQSLDQGLQFLIQYYNGEERAKGNILERFSAQQFPDLHSELNLSSLELGDSALYFCASSVAAQGIQETQYFGPGTRLLVL.

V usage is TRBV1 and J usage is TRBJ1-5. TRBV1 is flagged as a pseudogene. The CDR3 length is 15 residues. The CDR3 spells CTSSQVRDSNQPQHF. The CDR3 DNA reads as TGCACCAGCAGCCAAGTCCGGGATAGCAATCAGCCCCAGCATTTT.

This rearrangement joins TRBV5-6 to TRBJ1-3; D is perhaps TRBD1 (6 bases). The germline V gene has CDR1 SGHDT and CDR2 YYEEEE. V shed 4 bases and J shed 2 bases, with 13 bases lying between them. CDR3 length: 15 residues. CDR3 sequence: CASSPRTAAGNTIYF. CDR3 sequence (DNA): TGTGCCAGCAGCCCCAGGACAGCCGCTGGAAACACCATATATTTT.

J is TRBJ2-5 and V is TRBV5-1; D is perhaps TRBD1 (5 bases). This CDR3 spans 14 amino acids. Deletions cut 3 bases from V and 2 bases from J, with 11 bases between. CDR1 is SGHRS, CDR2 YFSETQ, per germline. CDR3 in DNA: TGCGCCAGCAGCTCTCAGGGAATACAAGAGACCCAGTACTTC. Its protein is CASSSQGIQETQYF.